This T cell receptor (beta chain) was captured by sequencing in a study of T cells expressing NK-cell markers. Whole-study context: Beta-chain profiling covered CD3+CD56+NKG2C+, CD3+CD56+NKG2C- and CD3+CD56-NKG2C+ sorted subsets. The eight sequenced donors comprised seven who were HCMV-seropositive and one who was seronegative.

CDR1 is LGHNT, CDR2 FRNRAP, per germline. CDR3 size: 16 residues. Template switching by 5'RACE with UMIs generated the TCR beta cDNA. One entry per CDR3 protein, without DNA, is what TCRdb gives after re-calling the 5' RACE reads. The sample data list 150,000 to 180,000 distinct CDR3 sequences. The sequenced sample was blood T cells: a sorted CD56 or NKG2C T cell subset, CD4+ or CD8+ T cells, or bulk PBMC T cells (not recorded which). The rearrangement uses TRBV12-5 and TRBJ2-3; TCRdb selects TRBD1, and the lack of DNA leaves this call unchecked. The TCR comes from a woman aged 45-65 years in good health. CDR3 sequence reads: CASGTRDSFLTDTQYF.